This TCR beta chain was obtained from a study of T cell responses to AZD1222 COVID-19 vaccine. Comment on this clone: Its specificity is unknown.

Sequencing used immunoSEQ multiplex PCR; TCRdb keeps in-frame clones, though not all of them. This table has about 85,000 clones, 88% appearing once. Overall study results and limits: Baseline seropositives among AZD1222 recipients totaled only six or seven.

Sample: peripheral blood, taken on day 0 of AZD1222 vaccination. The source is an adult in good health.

CDR3 amino acids: CASSSQNSPLHF. The CDR3, as DNA: TGTGCCAGCAGTTCCCAGAATTCACCCCTCCACTTT. This chain links TRBV6-5 with TRBJ1-6, with unresolved D. Germline values: CDR1 MNHEY, CDR2 SVGAGI. This CDR3 is built from 12 residues. With 4 bases removed from V and 7 bases from J, the gap between germline ends came to 5 bases.